Listed here are 18 T cell receptor beta chains from one sample, sequenced in a study of read filtering for tumor transcriptome and immune sequencing. Molecular barcoded adaptors covering alpha/delta and beta/gamma chains were used on roughly 370 ng RNA. TCRdb reanalysed the reads using MiXCR and keeps one entry per CDR3 protein. Among about 57,000 distinct CDR3 sequences, more than 11% were seen once, and the ten largest hold about 44%. The sequencing sample was made of a population of CD138-negative cells sorted from bone marrow. The receptors shown here come from a donor aged 40 or over with multiple myeloma.

The sample holds many counts of this clonotype. The chain uses TRBV5-1 and TRBJ2-3; D unclear. Germline V lookup: CDR1 SGHRS, CDR2 YFSETQ. The CDR3 runs 13 residues. V lost 0 bases and J 1 base, leaving 3 bases between the germline ends. The CDR3 protein is CASSLVGTDTQYF. The CDR3 DNA is TGCGCCAGCAGCTTGGTTGGCACAGATACGCAGTATTTT. Full variable domain (outside the CDR3, taken from reference TRBV5-1 and TRBJ2-3): KAGVTQTPRYLIKTRGQQVTLSCSPISGHRSVSWYQQTPGQGLQFLFEYFSETQRNKGNFPGRFSGRQFSNSRSEMNVSTLELGDSALYLCASSLVGTDTQYFGPGTRLTVL.

This clonotype appeared many times. V gene TRBV6-2 or TRBV6-3 combines with J gene TRBJ2-5; TRBD1 agrees at 7 bases. The germline CDR1 and CDR2 sequences are MNHEY and SVGEGT. This CDR3 spans 15 amino acids. V shed 6 bases, J shed 5 bases, and the junction held 12 bases outside the gene matches. The CDR3 is CASSLRGQLLETQYF. For the CDR3, the DNA is TGTGCCAGCAGCCTAAGGGGACAGCTCCTCGAGACCCAGTACTTC.

This clonotype showed up many times. J is TRBJ2-6 and V is TRBV29-1, with 9 positions matching TRBD2. From germline, CDR1 is SQVTM and CDR2 ANQGSEA. With V trimmed by 8 bases and J by 0 bases, 14 bases remained unmatched. The CDR3 is made up of 18 amino acids. CDR3 in DNA: TGCAGCCCATTATATCGGCGGGGGGGGCTCTCTGGGGCCAACGTCCTGACTTTC. This gives the protein CSPLYRRGGLSGANVLTF.

This clonotype appeared many times. V gene TRBV7-9 combines with J gene TRBJ2-3; no clear D. Per germline, CDR1 SEHNR and CDR2 FQNEAQ (reference sequence). V lost 5 bases, J lost 6 bases, and 9 bases lay in between. The CDR3 is made up of 12 amino acids. Here the CDR3 DNA reads TGTGCCAGCAGCCTAACTAAGGATACGCAGTATTTT. As protein: CASSLTKDTQYF.

The sample holds many counts of this clonotype. The chain recombines TRBV14 with TRBJ2-7, with 8 bases aligning to TRBD1. This CDR3 is 14 amino acids long. Germline lookup yields CDR1 SGHDN and CDR2 FVKESK. J gave up 5 bases and V 0 bases, and 3 bases lay outside the gene matches. The CDR3 region has the DNA TGTGCCAGCAGCCAAGAATCAGGGGGCGACGAGCAGTACTTC. As protein: CASSQESGGDEQYF.

This clonotype has just a few counts. V is TRBV12-3 or TRBV12-4 and J is TRBJ2-4; D might be TRBD2 (6 bases). V shed 2 bases and J shed 2 bases, with 10 bases lying between them. The CDR3 runs 15 residues. The CDR3 here is CASSLTGVSKNIQYF. The CDR3 DNA sequence: TGTGCCAGCAGTTTAACGGGGGTATCCAAAAACATTCAGTACTTC.

The sample holds a few counts of this clonotype. A much larger clone is a single base away; this may be a read error. The V call is TRBV6-2 or TRBV6-3, the J call TRBJ2-1; D remains ambiguous. Trimming pared 5 bases from V and 8 bases from J, leaving 16 bases between. The CDR3 runs to 14 residues. Germline values: CDR1 MNHEY, CDR2 SVGEGT. DNA of the CDR3: TGTGCCAGCAGTGCTGGGGTTCTATGGGATGAGCAGTTCTTC. Its protein is CASSAGVLWDEQFF.

In its sample, this clonotype was seen many times. The V call is TRBV7-9, the J call TRBJ2-2; 13 bases map to TRBD2. The CDR3 covers 15 residues. Germline CDR1 and CDR2: SEHNR and FQNEAQ (reference sequence). J gave up 6 bases and V 4 bases, and 2 bases lay outside the gene matches. The CDR3 DNA sequence: TGTGCCAGCAGCTGGACTAGCGGGAGTGCCGGGGAGCTGTTTTTT. This sequence encodes CASSWTSGSAGELFF.

In the case of this clonotype: At one end, the junction sequence differs from germline, possibly due to a read error. The chain couples TRBV9 to TRBJ2-2, with D possibly being TRBD1 or TRBD2 (5 bases each). The CDR3 extends over 17 amino acids. Looked up from germline, CDR1 is SGDLS and CDR2 is YYNGEE. The CDR3 reads CVSSVGFGDPGTGELFF. CDR3 sequence (DNA): TGTGTCAGCAGCGTAGGTTTCGGGGACCCAGGCACCGGGGAGCTGTTTTTT.

Ten or more counts support this clonotype. V is TRBV20-1 and J is TRBJ2-3; 8 bases are shared with TRBD2. Germline assignment: CDR1 DFQATT and CDR2 SNEGSKA (reference sequence). There are 16 residues in the CDR3. V shed 0 bases, J shed 2 bases, and the junction held 7 bases outside the gene matches. The CDR3 nucleotides are TGCAGTGCTAGAGAGGGGCTAGCGGGTTCCACAGATACGCAGTATTTT. Residues: CSAREGLAGSTDTQYF.

This clonotype was seen repeatedly, ten times or more. This chain links TRBV20-1 with TRBJ1-4; a weak D match, TRBD1 (6 bases). This CDR3 spans 18 amino acids. V lost 1 base and J 1 base, leaving 19 bases between the germline ends. The V gene's germline CDR1 is DFQATT and CDR2 SNEGSKA (reference sequence). This CDR3 reads CSARAKGQWVGTNEKLFF. The CDR3, as DNA: TGCAGTGCTAGAGCGAAAGGACAGTGGGTTGGAACTAATGAAAAACTGTTTTTT.

This clonotype came up many times. The genes are TRBV12-3 or TRBV12-4 and TRBJ2-1, with D perhaps matching TRBD1 (9 bases). The CDR3 length is 20 residues. With 7 bases removed from V and 4 bases from J, the gap between germline ends came to 32 bases. The CDR3 reads CASINRGTGGWTSLYNEQFF. The CDR3 coding sequence is TGTGCCAGCATCAACCGGGGAACAGGGGGCTGGACTAGCCTTTACAATGAGCAGTTCTTC.

This clonotype was counted many times. This chain uses TRBV29-1 with TRBJ2-3; D is perhaps TRBD1 (6 bases). In germline, CDR1 is SQVTM, CDR2 ANQGSEA. This CDR3 spans 14 amino acids. Trimming took off 5 bases at V and 2 bases at J, with 14 bases between the two ends. CDR3 amino acids: CSVTRGQFTDTQYF. In nucleotides, the CDR3 is TGCAGCGTTACCAGAGGACAGTTCACAGATACGCAGTATTTT.

This clonotype showed up many times. V and J are TRBV15 and TRBJ2-2; D remains ambiguous. V was shortened by 0 bases and J by 6 bases, with 5 bases between the two germline ends. The CDR3 sequence is 13 residues long. From germline, CDR1 is LNHNV and CDR2 YYDKDF (reference sequence). The CDR3 coding sequence is TGTGCCACCAGCAGAGATTACGCCGGGGAGCTGTTTTTT. Amino acid sequence: CATSRDYAGELFF.

This clonotype showed up many times. V and J are TRBV4-1 and TRBJ2-7; TRBD2 matches at 12 bases. The V gene's germline CDR1 is MGHRA and CDR2 YSYEKL. The CDR3 totals 17 residues. The V segment lost 1 base and the J segment 1 base; nucleotides outside the gene matches: 5. The CDR3 DNA is TGCGCCAGCAGCCAAGGACTAGCGGGAGTGAAATCCTACGAGCAGTACTTC. It encodes CASSQGLAGVKSYEQYF.

This clonotype was picked up many times. V usage is TRBV28 and J usage is TRBJ1-1; D gene uncertain. Germline values: CDR1 MDHEN, CDR2 SYDVKM. The CDR3 runs 14 residues. The V gene lost 2 bases and the J gene lost 0 bases, with 7 bases spanning the gap. This chain's CDR3 is CASSLIQMNTEAFF. The CDR3 DNA reads as TGTGCCAGCAGTTTAATCCAGATGAACACTGAAGCTTTCTTT. The full variable domain, its missing parts supplied by reference TRBV28 and TRBJ1-1, is DVKVTQSSRYLVKRTGEKVFLECVQDMDHENMFWYRQDPGLGLRLIYFSYDVKMKEKGDIPEGYSVSREKKERFSLILESASTNQTSMYLCASSLIQMNTEAFFGQGTRLTVV.

This clonotype was observed many times. V usage is TRBV20-1 and J usage is TRBJ1-5; perhaps TRBD1 as D (5 bases). The V and J ends lost 4 bases and 0 bases respectively, with 7 bases between them. This CDR3 contains 13 residues. Per the germline V gene, CDR1 is DFQATT and CDR2 is SNEGSKA (reference sequence). The CDR3 loop is CSAIGTSNQPQHF. CDR3 DNA: TGCAGTGCTATTGGGACTAGCAATCAGCCCCAGCATTTT.

The table lists this clonotype with many counts. In DNA form, the CDR3 reads TGTGCCAGCAGCTCCGGGACTAGCGTGGGCAATGAGCAGTTCTTC. Translating it yields CASSSGTSVGNEQFF. The chain recombines TRBV7-3 with TRBJ2-1, with 10 bases lining up with TRBD2. Germline CDR1 SGHTA, CDR2 FQGTGA. This CDR3 has 15 residues. The V and J ends lost 4 bases and 6 bases, in that order; junction bases with no gene match: 6.